Below, one T cell receptor (beta chain) is given with its context. The antigen remains undetermined. This entry is derived from a study of a mutant IDH1 vaccine in newly diagnosed glioma. Study in general: Investigators started vaccination 4-6 weeks after radiotherapy alone, or with temozolomide cycles. Former treatment meant radiotherapy, temozolomide, or both; the majority had gotten both.

V was pared by 2 bases and J by 2 bases, with 13 bases of the junction left unmatched. The germline CDR1 and CDR2 sequences are SGHDN and FVKESK. The CDR3 is 18 amino acids. Time point meaning: week 35, safety follow-up. Topical imiquimod accompanied each vaccine dose, which consisted of 300 ug of mutant IDH1 20-mer peptide. Patients received eight vaccinations in weeks 1, 3, 5, 7, 11, 15, 19, 23. Donors had new WHO grade 3 or 4 IDH1-mutant, ATRX-lost astrocytomas. Sequenced by immunoSEQ multiplex PCR; TCRdb stores in-frame clones only, minus some. This sample carries 26,000 or so clones, 83% of them seen once, and the ten largest clones take around 31%.

The sample here was PBMCs, taken from a glioma patient whose treatment included an IDH1 peptide vaccine. The V gene is TRBV14, the J gene TRBJ2-3; 7 bases agree with TRBD2. This TCR was recovered from a man under 40 with glioma. The CDR3, as DNA: TGTGCCAGCAGCCAAAGACGGGCTAGCGGTTTAGTCACAGATACGCAGTATTTT. Translating it yields CASSQRRASGLVTDTQYF.